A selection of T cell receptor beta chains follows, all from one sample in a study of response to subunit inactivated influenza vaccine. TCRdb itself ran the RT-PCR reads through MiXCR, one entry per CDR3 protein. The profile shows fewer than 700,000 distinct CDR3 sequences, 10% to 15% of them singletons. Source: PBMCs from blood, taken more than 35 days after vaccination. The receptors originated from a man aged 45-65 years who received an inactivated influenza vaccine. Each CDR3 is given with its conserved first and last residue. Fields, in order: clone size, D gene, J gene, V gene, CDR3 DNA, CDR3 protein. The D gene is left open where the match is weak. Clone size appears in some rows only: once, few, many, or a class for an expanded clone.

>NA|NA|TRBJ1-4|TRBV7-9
TGTGCCAGCAGTTCAGTGGGAAAACTGTTTTTT
CASSSVGKLFF
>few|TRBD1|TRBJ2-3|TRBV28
TGTGCCAGCAGTGACCCCGGGACAGATATAGATACGCAGTATTTT
CASSDPGTDIDTQYF
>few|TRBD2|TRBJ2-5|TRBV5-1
TGCGCCAGCAGCTTGGTGCCTAGCGGGAGCGGAGAGACCCAGTACTTC
CASSLVPSGSGETQYF
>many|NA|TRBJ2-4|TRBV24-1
TGTGCCACCAGTGATAGACAGGCGGCCAAAAACATTCAGTACTTC
CATSDRQAAKNIQYF
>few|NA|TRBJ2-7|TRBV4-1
TGCGCCAGCAGCCAAGATCCCCACCTCGGGGGCTACGAGCAGTACTTC
CASSQDPHLGGYEQYF
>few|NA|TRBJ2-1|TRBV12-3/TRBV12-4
TGTGCCAGCAGCCCCCCATGGGCGGGGTTCCTCCCGGGTGAGCAGTTCTTC
CASSPPWAGFLPGEQFF
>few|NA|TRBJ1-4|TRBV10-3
TGTGCCATCAGTGAGCTAGTGGGGGCGAGGGAAAAACTGTTTTTT
CAISELVGAREKLFF
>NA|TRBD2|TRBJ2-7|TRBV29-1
TGCAGCGTTGAGCGGGGGGGCGAAGACGAGCAGTACTTC
CSVERGGEDEQYF
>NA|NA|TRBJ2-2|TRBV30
TGTGCCTGGAGCCTCAAGAGTCACGGGGAGCTGTTTTTT
CAWSLKSHGELFF
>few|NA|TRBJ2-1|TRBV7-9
TGTGCCAGCAGCTTAGAGCGTGAGCAGTTCTTC
CASSLEREQFF
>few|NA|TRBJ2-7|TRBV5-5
TGTGCCAGCAACTTGCGGGGAACCTACGAGCAGTACTTC
CASNLRGTYEQYF
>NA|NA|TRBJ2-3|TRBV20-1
TGCAGTGCTAGACAGTTAGTCACAGATACGCAGTATTTT
CSARQLVTDTQYF
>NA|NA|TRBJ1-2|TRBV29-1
TGCAGCGGGGACACCCTGGAGGGCTACACCTTC
CSGDTLEGYTF
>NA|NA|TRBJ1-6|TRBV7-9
TGTGCCAGCAGCTTCTCGCTCAATTCACCCCTCCACTTT
CASSFSLNSPLHF
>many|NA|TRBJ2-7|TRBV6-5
TGTGCCAGCAGTTACTCGTACGGGTTCTCCTACGAGCAGTACTTC
CASSYSYGFSYEQYF
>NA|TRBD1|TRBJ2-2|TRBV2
TGTGCCAGCAGCCCCGGCGGACAGGTCGGGGAGCTGTTTTTT
CASSPGGQVGELFF
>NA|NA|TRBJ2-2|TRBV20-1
TGCAGTGCTAGGGCACACACCGGGGAGCTGTTTTTT
CSARAHTGELFF
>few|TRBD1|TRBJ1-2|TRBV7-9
TGTGCCAGCAGCAGGGACAGGGCCTCCTTCTATGGCTACACCTTC
CASSRDRASFYGYTF
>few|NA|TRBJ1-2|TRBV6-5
TGTGCCAGCAGTTATATACCGACAGTGGGGGTAGGACGCTACACCTTC
CASSYIPTVGVGRYTF
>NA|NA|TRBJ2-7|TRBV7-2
TGTGCCAGCAGCTTACACAGGGACTACGAGCAGTACTTC
CASSLHRDYEQYF
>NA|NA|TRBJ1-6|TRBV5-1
TGCGCCAGCAGCTTGGCGGACAGCGGCTGGGTTTCACCCCTCCACTTT
CASSLADSGWVSPLHF
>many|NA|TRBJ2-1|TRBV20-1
TGCAGTGCTAGAGAGACCCGGGTTACCTACAATGAGCAGTTCTTC
CSARETRVTYNEQFF
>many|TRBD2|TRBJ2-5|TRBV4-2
TGTGCCAGCAGCCAAGTGGTAGCGGGAGAGCCCGGAGAGACCCAGTACTTC
CASSQVVAGEPGETQYF
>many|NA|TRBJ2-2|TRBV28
TGTGCCAGCAGGCCAGCACCACACACCGGGGAGCTGTTTTTT
CASRPAPHTGELFF
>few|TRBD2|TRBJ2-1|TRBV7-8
TGTGCCAGCAGCTTAGTTCGGCTAGCGGGAGCAAATGAGCAGTTCTTC
CASSLVRLAGANEQFF
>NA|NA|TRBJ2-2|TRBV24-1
TGTGCCACCAGTGAGCCCCCTATGGGAGAGGCCGGGGAGCTGTTTTTT
CATSEPPMGEAGELFF
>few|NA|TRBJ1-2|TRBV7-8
TGTGCCAGCAGCTTCGGCAGCTATGGCTACACCTTC
CASSFGSYGYTF
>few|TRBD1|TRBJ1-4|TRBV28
TGTGCCAGCAGTCTGTGGACAGGGGGCCGGAATGAAAAACTGTTTTTT
CASSLWTGGRNEKLFF
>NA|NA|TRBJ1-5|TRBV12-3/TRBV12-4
TGTGCCAGCAGTTTAGCAGGGGAGGAAAATCAGCCCCAGCATTTT
CASSLAGEENQPQHF
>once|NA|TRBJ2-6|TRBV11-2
TGTGCCAGCTACCAAGCCAGGGCCTCTGGGGCCAACGTCCTGACTTTC
CASYQARASGANVLTF
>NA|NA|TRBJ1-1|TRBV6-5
TGTGCCAGCAGTTACTTCCGGAACACTGAAGCTTTCTTT
CASSYFRNTEAFF
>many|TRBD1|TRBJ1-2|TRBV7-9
TGTGCCAGCAGCTCTTACTCACTCGGGACAGGGGTTAACTATGGCTACACCTTC
CASSSYSLGTGVNYGYTF
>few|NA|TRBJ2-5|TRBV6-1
TGTGCCAGCAGTAAACGGGAGTGGCAAGAGACCCAGTACTTC
CASSKREWQETQYF
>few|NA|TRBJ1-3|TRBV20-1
TGCAGTGCTAGAGATTGGGGTGCCGGAAACACCATATATTTT
CSARDWGAGNTIYF
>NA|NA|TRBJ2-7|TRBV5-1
TGCGCCAGCAGCTTGGGTACAGGGATCTCCGAGCAGTACTTC
CASSLGTGISEQYF
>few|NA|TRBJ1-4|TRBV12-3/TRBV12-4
TGTGCCAGTCAACGGAAGGCAACTAATGAAAAACTGTTTTTT
CASQRKATNEKLFF
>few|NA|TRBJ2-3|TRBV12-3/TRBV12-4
TGTGCCAGCAGTTTATACTGGGACACAGATACGCAGTATTTT
CASSLYWDTDTQYF
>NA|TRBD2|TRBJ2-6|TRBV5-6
TGTGCCAGCAGGGGGAGGGGTTCTGGGGCCAACGTCCTGACTTTC
CASRGRGSGANVLTF
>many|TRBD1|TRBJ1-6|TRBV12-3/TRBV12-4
TGTGCCAGCAGTTCCGGGACAGATAATTCACCCCTCCACTTT
CASSSGTDNSPLHF
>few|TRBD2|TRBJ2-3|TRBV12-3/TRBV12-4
TGTGCCAGCACCAGACTTAGCGGGACCTTCACAGATACGCAGTATTTT
CASTRLSGTFTDTQYF
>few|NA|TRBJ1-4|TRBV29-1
TGCAGCGTTTACAGGGCCGATAATGAAAAACTGTTTTTT
CSVYRADNEKLFF
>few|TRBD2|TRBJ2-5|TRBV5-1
TGCGCCAGCAGCCCGCAGCGGGGCTACCAAGAGACCCAGTACTTC
CASSPQRGYQETQYF
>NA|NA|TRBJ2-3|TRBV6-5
TGTGCCAGCAGTTCCCAGATGGCAACGCAGTATTTT
CASSSQMATQYF
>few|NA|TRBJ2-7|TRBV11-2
TGTGCCAGCAGCTTCACGAGGGGGGCCTACGAGCAGTACTTC
CASSFTRGAYEQYF
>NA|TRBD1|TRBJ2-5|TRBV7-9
TGTGCCAGCAGGGGGACAGGGACGGTTGGTGAGACCCAGTACTTC
CASRGTGTVGETQYF
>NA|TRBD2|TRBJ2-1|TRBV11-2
TGTGCCAGCAGCTCACCGACCGGGACTAGCGGGGGGGCCTTCTACAATGAGCAGTTCTTC
CASSSPTGTSGGAFYNEQFF
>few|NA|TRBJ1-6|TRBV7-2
TGTGCCAGCAGCACCGCCCCAGGGGCCTATAATTCACCCCTCCACTTT
CASSTAPGAYNSPLHF
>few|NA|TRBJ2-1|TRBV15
TGTGCCACCAGCAGAGATAGGACGGACAATGAGCAGTTCTTC
CATSRDRTDNEQFF
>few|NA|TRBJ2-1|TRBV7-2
TGTGCCAGCAGCTTAGGGGGTGGGGGCCACGTTGTGCAGTTCTTC
CASSLGGGGHVVQFF
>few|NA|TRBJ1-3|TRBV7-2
TGTGCCAGCAGCAGTCAAAGGAGGGGAAACACCATATATTTT
CASSSQRRGNTIYF
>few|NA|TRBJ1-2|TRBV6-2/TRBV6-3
TGTGCCAGCAGTTACTTCCCCAGAGACAGTTCCTATGGCTACACCTTC
CASSYFPRDSSYGYTF
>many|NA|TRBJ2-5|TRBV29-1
TGCAGCGTGACCTGGGGCAGGGAAGAGACCCAGTACTTC
CSVTWGREETQYF
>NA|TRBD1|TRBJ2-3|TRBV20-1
TGCAGTGCTAATTCCCGGGACAGGGGAAGAGATACGCAGTATTTT
CSANSRDRGRDTQYF
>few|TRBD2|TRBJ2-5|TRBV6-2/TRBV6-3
TGTGCCAGCAGAAGGTTAGCGGGCGTGGATACCCAGTACTTC
CASRRLAGVDTQYF